The rows below give T cell receptor beta chains drawn from one sample of a study of shared clonotypes between healthy human individuals. The repertoire was sequenced with immunoSEQ multiplex PCR; TCRdb's copy has only in-frame clones and lacks some. The sample records roughly 1,800,000 clones, about 94% being singletons. The sample consisted of naive CD8+ T cells sorted from blood. Receptors originate from a man between 18 and 29 years old in good health. Both conserved end residues are part of each CDR3. D genes are given only for firm matches. Clone sizes are given selectively: once, few, many, or a class where the clone is expanded.

CDR3 DNA	CDR3 protein	D gene	V gene	J gene	clone size
TGTGCCGGCAGCTTTGGGACAGCCTCCTACGAGCAGTACTTC	CAGSFGTASYEQYF	TRBD1	TRBV5-6	TRBJ2-7	-
TGTGCCAGCAAGGCCGGGACCGTAAGCAATCAGCCCCAGCATTTT	CASKAGTVSNQPQHF	-	TRBV27	TRBJ1-5	-
TGCGCCAGCAGCCACGGACAGGGATTTGTCGACACTGAAGCTTTCTTT	CASSHGQGFVDTEAFF	TRBD1	TRBV4-1	TRBJ1-1	-
TGTGCCAGCAGCAAAAAGCAGGGGGCAAACGGAAACACCATATATTTT	CASSKKQGANGNTIYF	-	TRBV21-1	TRBJ1-3	-
TGTGCCAGCAGCCAGGAGGGAGGGTACAATGAGCAGTTCTTC	CASSQEGGYNEQFF	TRBD2	TRBV13	TRBJ2-1	-
TGTGCCAGCAGCCTATCTAGCGTGACAGATACGCAGTATTTT	CASSLSSVTDTQYF	-	TRBV16	TRBJ2-3	-
TGTGCCAGCAGTTTATTGGACGGCGAGCAGTACTTC	CASSLLDGEQYF	-	TRBV27	TRBJ2-7	-
TGTGCCAGCAGTGAAGTCCTGGGACGGGGGGCAGATACGCAGTATTTT	CASSEVLGRGADTQYF	TRBD2	TRBV2	TRBJ2-3	-
TGTGCCAGCAGCCAGTCAGGGGCCGACACCGGGGAGCTGTTTTTT	CASSQSGADTGELFF	-	TRBV4-2	TRBJ2-2	-
TGTGCCAGCAGTCCCTTAGCTGCCGGGGAGCTGTTTTTT	CASSPLAAGELFF	-	TRBV2	TRBJ2-2	-
TGTGCCAGCAGTGCACAGACCAATTCACCCCTCCACTTT	CASSAQTNSPLHF	-	TRBV25-1	TRBJ1-6	-
TGTGCCAGCAGCGGCCGGACTAGCGGGGAATACAATGAGCAGTTCTTC	CASSGRTSGEYNEQFF	TRBD2	TRBV9	TRBJ2-1	-
TGTGCCAGCAGCGTAGATGGGAACATTCAGTACTTC	CASSVDGNIQYF	-	TRBV9	TRBJ2-4	-
TGTGCCAGCAGCAAGGGACTTGTCTACGAGCAGTACTTC	CASSKGLVYEQYF	-	TRBV11-2	TRBJ2-7	-
TGTGCCAGCACCCTCAGGACTTTTAATGAAAAACTGTTTTTT	CASTLRTFNEKLFF	-	TRBV28	TRBJ1-4	-
TGTGCCAGCAGCCTCTCAGGGCAGGGAACCGGGGAGCTGTTTTTT	CASSLSGQGTGELFF	-	TRBV9	TRBJ2-2	-
TGTGCCAGCAGTTTGGGGGGGGAGTCCTACAATGAGCAGTTCTTC	CASSLGGESYNEQFF	TRBD2	TRBV27	TRBJ2-1	-
TGTGCCAGCAGTTTTGCCGCCGGGGAGGGGACCTATGGCTACACCTTC	CASSFAAGEGTYGYTF	-	TRBV27	TRBJ1-2	-
TGTGCCAGCAGCCCGACAGGGGGGCAGTTGGAACTGTTTTTT	CASSPTGGQLELFF	TRBD1	TRBV27	TRBJ1-4	-
TGTGCCAGCAATAAGGGGCAGTCCTACGAGCAGTACTTC	CASNKGQSYEQYF	-	TRBV5-6	TRBJ2-7	-
TGTGCCAGCAGCGTCTCTATGACAGCGGGAGTCCCCGGGGAGCTGTTTTTT	CASSVSMTAGVPGELFF	TRBD2	TRBV9	TRBJ2-2	-
TGTGCCAGCAGCTTGGGGGGACAGGGGGCTTTGGGCACCGGGGAGCTGTTTTTT	CASSLGGQGALGTGELFF	TRBD1	TRBV5-4	TRBJ2-2	-
TGTGCCAGCAGCGAGGGACTAGCCTACGAGCAGTACTTC	CASSEGLAYEQYF	TRBD2	TRBV7-8	TRBJ2-7	-
TGCGCCAGCAGTGAGCCAGCGGGGGGATCCTACGAGCAGTACTTC	CASSEPAGGSYEQYF	TRBD2	TRBV10-2	TRBJ2-7	-
TGTGCCAGCAGTGGGACCGCTTACGAGCAGTACTTC	CASSGTAYEQYF	-	TRBV6-6	TRBJ2-7	-
TGTGCCAGCAGTTGGGGCACTACCTACGAGCAGTACTTC	CASSWGTTYEQYF	-	TRBV27	TRBJ2-7	-
TGCGCCAGCAGCCAAGGTGGGACAGGGGGGAACTACGAGCAGTACTTC	CASSQGGTGGNYEQYF	TRBD1	TRBV4-1	TRBJ2-7	-
TGCGCCAGCAGCTTGGTGGCAGGGACGGGTCAGCCCCAGCATTTT	CASSLVAGTGQPQHF	-	TRBV5-1	TRBJ1-5	-
TGTGCCAGTGGGGACAGGGGAGAAACTGAAGCTTTCTTT	CASGDRGETEAFF	TRBD1	TRBV2	TRBJ1-1	-
TGTGCCAGTATCCCCCCCGGGACTAGCGGGAGGAGAACCTACGAGCAGTACTTC	CASIPPGTSGRRTYEQYF	TRBD2	TRBV19	TRBJ2-7	-
TGTGCCAGCAGCCCTCCCACGGGACAGGGTTGCTACACCTTC	CASSPPTGQGCYTF	TRBD1	TRBV11-3	TRBJ1-2	few
TGTGCCATCAGTGAGCAACCTAGGGGACGGACTAATGAGCAGTTCTTC	CAISEQPRGRTNEQFF	-	TRBV10-3	TRBJ2-1	once
TGTGCCAGCAGTTACGGGAGTGGCTACGAGCAGTACTTC	CASSYGSGYEQYF	-	TRBV6-6	TRBJ2-7	-
TGTGCCAGCAGCCCGATCTGGGGGGCTGGGGAGACCCAGTACTTC	CASSPIWGAGETQYF	-	TRBV7-6	TRBJ2-5	-
TGTGCCAGCACCGACAGGGTAAATAATTCACCCCTCCACTTT	CASTDRVNNSPLHF	TRBD1	TRBV28	TRBJ1-6	-
TGTGCCAGTAGTATAGGAGCGACTTACGAGACCCAGTACTTC	CASSIGATYETQYF	-	TRBV19	TRBJ2-5	-
TGCGCCAGCAGCCCACAACACGGGGGAGTAAGCTACAATGAGCAGTTCTTC	CASSPQHGGVSYNEQFF	-	TRBV5-1	TRBJ2-1	-
TGTGCCAGCCGGAATTCTGGCAGTACCCACTACGAGCAGTACTTC	CASRNSGSTHYEQYF	-	TRBV27	TRBJ2-7	-
TGTGCCACCAGCAGAGGGACAGGCAACCTCAATGAGCAGTTCTTC	CATSRGTGNLNEQFF	TRBD1	TRBV15	TRBJ2-1	-
TGTGCCAGCTCACCTGTCGACTATCGGGAGACCCAGTACTTC	CASSPVDYRETQYF	-	TRBV18	TRBJ2-5	-
TGTGCCTGGAGCCCTTCGGCGGGAGAAAAACTGTTTTTT	CAWSPSAGEKLFF	-	TRBV30	TRBJ1-4	-
TGTGCCAGCAGCCACCTGACAAGGGAGATCACCGGGGAGCTGTTTTTT	CASSHLTREITGELFF	-	TRBV7-9	TRBJ2-2	-
TGTGCCATCAGTGAGTTGGCGGGGGAAACCGGGGAGCTGTTTTTT	CAISELAGETGELFF	TRBD2	TRBV10-3	TRBJ2-2	-
TGTGCCAGCAGCGGCCGCTACGAGCAGTACTTC	CASSGRYEQYF	-	TRBV6-5	TRBJ2-7	-
TGTGCCAGCAGCGAAAGGACAGGAATTGTTCTTAAATCTGGAAACACCATATATTTT	CASSERTGIVLKSGNTIYF	TRBD1	TRBV13	TRBJ1-3	once
TGCGCCAGCAGCCACTCAACAGGGGTCGGGGAGCTGTTTTTT	CASSHSTGVGELFF	TRBD1	TRBV4-1	TRBJ2-2	-
TGTGCCAGCAGTTCCACCCGGGACAGCCTCTACGAGCAGTACTTC	CASSSTRDSLYEQYF	TRBD1	TRBV7-9	TRBJ2-7	-
TGTGCCAGCAGCCGGGGGGGCTCCTACGAGCAGTACTTC	CASSRGGSYEQYF	TRBD2	TRBV11-1	TRBJ2-7	-
TGCGCCAGCAGCCATCCGGGGACCTACGAGCAGTACTTC	CASSHPGTYEQYF	-	TRBV4-1	TRBJ2-7	-
TGTGCCAGCAGTTTACTGGCCGAGCAGTACTTC	CASSLLAEQYF	-	TRBV28	TRBJ2-7	-
TGTGCCGGGGGTGAAACTAGCGGTTTTACGACAGATACGCAGTATTTT	CAGGETSGFTTDTQYF	TRBD2	TRBV6-6	TRBJ2-3	once
TGCGCCAGCAGCTTTAGTAACTCCTACAATGAGCAGTTCTTC	CASSFSNSYNEQFF	-	TRBV5-1	TRBJ2-1	-
TGTGCCAGCAGCATGGACTACAGGGTCGTTAACACTGAAGCTTTCTTT	CASSMDYRVVNTEAFF	-	TRBV5-6	TRBJ1-1	-
TGTGCCAGCAGTTTGACCGGGTTCACTGAAGCTTTCTTT	CASSLTGFTEAFF	-	TRBV27	TRBJ1-1	once
TGTGCCAGCAGCTTGGCTCTGGCTAGCGAGAGCGGCGGGGAGACCCAGTACTTC	CASSLALASESGGETQYF	-	TRBV5-4	TRBJ2-5	-